What follows is one TCR beta chain and its context. In the original workflow: From reference gene primer amplification, estimates of nucleated cell counts were derived. TCRdb keeps only in-frame clones here, not all; method: immunoSEQ multiplex PCR. That table furnishes V, J and clone size, whereas the DNA furnished D and trimming. The data contain approximately 300,000 clones, roughly 83% of them singletons. The sample comes from a study of blood T cell repertoires in COVID-19. Background on the study: Spain, Italy and the United States supplied samples that represented acute and convalescent COVID-19. From T cells, B-cell-depleted T cells, or PBMCs came the material, which was cDNA or gDNA.

The receptor's source is a woman aged 45-65 years with acute or convalescent COVID-19. Sequencing was done on a sample of peripheral blood.

CDR3 protein: CASSQGRISGGYEQYF. The CDR3 DNA is TGTGCCAGCAGCCAAGGACGGATTAGCGGGGGTTACGAGCAGTACTTC. The chain couples TRBV4-2 to TRBJ2-7; TRBD2 matches at 9 bases. In germline, CDR1 is LGHNA, CDR2 YNFKEQ. This CDR3 comprises 16 residues. The V segment lost 1 base and the J segment 4 bases; nucleotides outside the gene matches: 8.